This TCR beta chain was retrieved from a study of blood T cells in healthy people across ages. Sample-barcoded 5' priming and a J-beta primer mix drove a second PCR of about 7 to 11 cycles. MiXCR, applied by TCRdb to the 5' RACE reads, yields one record per CDR3 protein. Among roughly 1,300,000 distinct CDR3 sequences listed, approximately 60% were seen once. About 9.9 milliliters of peripheral blood were drawn from each donor. Trimming stripped 5 bases from V and 8 bases from J, with 9 bases between. The CDR3 loop spans 10 amino acids. CDR1 and CDR2 from the germline V gene are DFQATT and SNEGSKA (reference sequence).

The chain links TRBV20-1 to TRBJ1-2; possibly TRBD1 for D (5 bases). The TCR sequence derives from a young man in good health. The sample was blood. CDR3 residues: CSASGPGYTF. In DNA, the CDR3 is TGCAGTGCTTCGGGACCCGGCTACACCTTC.